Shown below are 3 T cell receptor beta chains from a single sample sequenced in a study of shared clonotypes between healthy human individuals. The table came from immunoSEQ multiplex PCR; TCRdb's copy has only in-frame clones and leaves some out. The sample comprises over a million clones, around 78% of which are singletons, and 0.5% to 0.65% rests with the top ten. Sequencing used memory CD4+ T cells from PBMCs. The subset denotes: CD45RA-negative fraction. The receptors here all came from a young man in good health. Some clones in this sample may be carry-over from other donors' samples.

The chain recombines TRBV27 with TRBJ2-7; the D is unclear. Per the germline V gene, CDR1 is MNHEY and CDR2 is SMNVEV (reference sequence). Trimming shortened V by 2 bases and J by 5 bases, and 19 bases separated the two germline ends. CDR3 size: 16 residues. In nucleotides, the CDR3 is TGTGCCAGCAGTTTAATTCGGACGGGCCGAGTCCACGAGCAGTACTTC. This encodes CASSLIRTGRVHEQYF.

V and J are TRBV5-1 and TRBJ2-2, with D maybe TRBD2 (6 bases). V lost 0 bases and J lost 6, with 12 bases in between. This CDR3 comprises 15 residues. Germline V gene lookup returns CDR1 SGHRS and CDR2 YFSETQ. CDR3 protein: CASSLAGERAGELFF. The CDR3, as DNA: TGCGCCAGCAGCTTGGCGGGAGAAAGGGCCGGGGAGCTGTTTTTT.

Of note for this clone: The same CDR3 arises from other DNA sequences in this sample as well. The CDR3 region has the DNA TGTGCCAGCAGCTTAAACAGCTACGAGCAGTACTTC. It encodes CASSLNSYEQYF. The chain combines TRBV7-2 with TRBJ2-7; D not certain. V lost 2 bases and J 3 bases, leaving 5 bases between the germline ends. There are 12 residues in the CDR3. Germline CDR1 is SGHTA and CDR2 is FQGNSA.